This T cell receptor (beta chain) is from a study of blood T cell repertoires in COVID-19. The overall study: There were acute and convalescent COVID-19 samples, and they came from the United States, Italy and Spain.

This clone was seen more than once but under ten times. Per the authors' pipeline: Researchers report that nucleated cell counts were estimated from reference gene primer amplification. The repertoire was sequenced with immunoSEQ multiplex PCR; TCRdb's copy has only in-frame clones and lacks some. V and J calls and clone size are copied from that table; D and trimming were computed from the DNA. The sample has under 300,000 clones, 70% to 90% seen once. The CDR3 contains 14 residues. CDR1 is SGHRS, CDR2 YFSETQ, per germline. V lost 1 base and J lost 1; bases outside the gene matches: 1. Sample: peripheral blood. This rearrangement joins TRBV5-1 to TRBJ1-1; 7 bases agree with TRBD1. This clonotype was obtained from a woman between 70 and 85 years old with active or convalescent COVID-19. The CDR3 DNA sequence: TGCGCCAGCAGCTTGACAGGGGAGAACACTGAAGCTTTCTTT. Its protein is CASSLTGENTEAFF.